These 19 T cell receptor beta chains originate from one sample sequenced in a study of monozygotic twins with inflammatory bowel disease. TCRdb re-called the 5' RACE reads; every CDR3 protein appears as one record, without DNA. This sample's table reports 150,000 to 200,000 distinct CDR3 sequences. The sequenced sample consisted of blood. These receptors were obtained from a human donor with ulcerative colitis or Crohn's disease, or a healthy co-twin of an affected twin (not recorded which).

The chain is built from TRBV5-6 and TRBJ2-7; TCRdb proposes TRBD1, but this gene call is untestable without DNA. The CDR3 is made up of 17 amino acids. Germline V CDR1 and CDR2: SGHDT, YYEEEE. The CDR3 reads CASSYRDRGDFAYEQYF.

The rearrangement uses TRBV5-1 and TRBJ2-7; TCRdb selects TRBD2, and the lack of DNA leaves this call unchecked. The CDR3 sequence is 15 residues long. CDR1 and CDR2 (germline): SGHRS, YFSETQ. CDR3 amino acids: CASSLGASGSYEQYF.

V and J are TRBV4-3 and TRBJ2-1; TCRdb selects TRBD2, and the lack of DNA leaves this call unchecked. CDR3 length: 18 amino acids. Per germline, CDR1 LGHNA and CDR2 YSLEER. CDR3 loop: CASSLFLEAGGTYNEQFF.

The chain's CDR3 is CASSFLNRESNQPQHF. The chain carries TRBV7-2 and TRBJ1-5; TCRdb picks TRBD1, but there is no DNA to check that call. The CDR3 is made up of 16 amino acids. Germline CDR1 is SGHTA and CDR2 is FQGNSA.

CDR3: CASSSSRTGLLRGQYF. The chain joins TRBV28 to TRBJ2-7. Germline V CDR1 and CDR2: MDHEN, SYDVKM. The CDR3 runs to 16 residues. Variable domain in full (rest from reference TRBV28 and TRBJ2-7): DVKVTQSSRYLVKRTGEKVFLECVQDMDHENMFWYRQDPGLGLRLIYFSYDVKMKEKGDIPEGYSVSREKKERFSLILESASTNQTSMYLCASSSSRTGLLRGQYFGPGTRLTVT.

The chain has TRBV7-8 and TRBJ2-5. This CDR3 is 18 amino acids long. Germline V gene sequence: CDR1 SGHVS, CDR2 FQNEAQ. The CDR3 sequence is CASSPSHGFGGNQETQYF.

CDR3 in amino acids: CASSQSRAGQGFYEQYF. The chain combines TRBV4-2 with TRBJ2-7; no DNA is available, so the TRBD1 call from TCRdb remains unchecked. Germline V lookup: CDR1 LGHNA, CDR2 YNFKEQ. The CDR3 is 17 residues long.

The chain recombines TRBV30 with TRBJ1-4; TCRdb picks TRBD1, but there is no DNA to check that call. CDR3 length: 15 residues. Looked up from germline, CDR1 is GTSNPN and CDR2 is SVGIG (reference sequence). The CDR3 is CAWSVQGGPNEKLFF.

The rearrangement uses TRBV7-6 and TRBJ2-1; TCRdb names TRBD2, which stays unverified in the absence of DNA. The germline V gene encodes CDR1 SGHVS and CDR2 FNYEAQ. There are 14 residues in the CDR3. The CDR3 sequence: CASSLGLADNEQFF.

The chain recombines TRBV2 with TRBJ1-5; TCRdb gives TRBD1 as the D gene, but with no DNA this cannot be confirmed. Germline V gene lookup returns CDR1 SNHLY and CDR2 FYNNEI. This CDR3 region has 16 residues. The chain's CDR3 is CASSVGDSHSNQPQHF.

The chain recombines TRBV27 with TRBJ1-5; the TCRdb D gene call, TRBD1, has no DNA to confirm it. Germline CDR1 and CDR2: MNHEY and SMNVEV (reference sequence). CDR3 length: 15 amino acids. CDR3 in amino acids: CASSFQGGGNQPQHF.

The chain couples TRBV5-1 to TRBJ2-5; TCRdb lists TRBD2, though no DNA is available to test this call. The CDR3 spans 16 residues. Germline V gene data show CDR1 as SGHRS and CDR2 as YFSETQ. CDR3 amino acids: CASSPTSGGPRETQYF.

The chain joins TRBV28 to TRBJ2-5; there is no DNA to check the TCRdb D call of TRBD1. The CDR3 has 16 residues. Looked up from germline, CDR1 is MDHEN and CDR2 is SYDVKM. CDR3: CASSSDIRPGQETQYF.

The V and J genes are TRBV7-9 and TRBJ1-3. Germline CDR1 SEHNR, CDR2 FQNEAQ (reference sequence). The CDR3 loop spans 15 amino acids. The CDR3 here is CASGSPRGSGNTIYF.

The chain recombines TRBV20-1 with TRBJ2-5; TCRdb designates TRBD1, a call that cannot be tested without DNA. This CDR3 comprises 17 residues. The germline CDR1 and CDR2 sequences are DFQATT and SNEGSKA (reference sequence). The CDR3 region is CSARDRSGGTVGETQYF.

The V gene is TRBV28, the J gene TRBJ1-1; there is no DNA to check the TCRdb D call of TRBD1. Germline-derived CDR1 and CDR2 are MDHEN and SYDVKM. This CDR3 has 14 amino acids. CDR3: CASSPPKGDTEAFF.

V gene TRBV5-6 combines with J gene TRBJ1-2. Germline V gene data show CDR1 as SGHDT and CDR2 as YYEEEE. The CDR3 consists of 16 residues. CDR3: CASSLSPVSANYGYTF.

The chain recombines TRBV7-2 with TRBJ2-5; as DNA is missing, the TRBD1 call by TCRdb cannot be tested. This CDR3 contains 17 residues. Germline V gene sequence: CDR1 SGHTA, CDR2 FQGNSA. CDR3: CASNLGAGEEYQETQYF.

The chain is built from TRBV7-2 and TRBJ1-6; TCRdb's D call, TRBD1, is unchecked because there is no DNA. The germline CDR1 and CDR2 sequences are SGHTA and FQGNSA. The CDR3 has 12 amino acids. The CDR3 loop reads CASSTQGSPLHF.